This T cell receptor beta chain was found in a study of blood T cell repertoires in COVID-19. Overall study context: The analysed material was cDNA or gDNA that came from T cells, B-cell-depleted T cells, or PBMCs.

The authors' processing: Estimates of nucleated cell counts were drawn from the amplification of reference gene primers. TCRdb's table, derived via immunoSEQ multiplex PCR, lists solely in-frame clones and lacks some. V and J calls and clone size follow that table, whereas D and trimming were derived from the DNA. The sample lists about 45,000 clones; roughly 63% were seen once. This clone was seen only once. This CDR3 comprises 12 residues. After removal of 5 bases from V and 6 bases from J, the junction contained 1 base not matched to a gene. The sequence derives from a man older than 75 with acute or convalescent COVID-19. Sequencing was carried out using peripheral blood. The V call is TRBV12-3 or TRBV12-4, the J call TRBJ2-7; 10 nucleotides match TRBD1. CDR3 loop: CASSRQGAEQYF. CDR3 in DNA: TGTGCCAGCAGTAGACAGGGGGCCGAGCAGTACTTC.